This is a list of T cell receptor beta chains from one sample in a study of shared clonotypes between healthy human individuals. Repertoires were generated with immunoSEQ multiplex PCR, while TCRdb's copy carries only in-frame clones and drops some. The repertoire holds more than 400,000 clones, with approximately 95% as singletons. Sequencing was performed on naive CD4+ T cells sorted from blood. All receptors come from a woman aged 25 to 45 in good health. The CDR3 runs from the conserved cysteine through the conserved F or W. D genes are given only for firm matches.

TRBV28	TRBJ2-5	.	16	TGTGCCAGCAGCCTTCTGAACAGGGGCGGCGGGAAGACCCAGTACTTC	CASSLLNRGGGKTQYF
TRBV28	TRBJ2-7	.	12	TGTGCCACCGATTCGCCGCCTTACGAGCAGTACTTC	CATDSPPYEQYF
TRBV7-6	TRBJ2-1	.	14	TGTGCCAGCAGCTTAACCGGGAGCCTCGGTGAGCAGTTCTTC	CASSLTGSLGEQFF
TRBV19	TRBJ1-2	TRBD1	16	TGTGCCAGTAGTATAGAGGGCAGGGGGCTACATGCTGGCTACACCTTC	CASSIEGRGLHAGYTF
TRBV19	TRBJ1-4	TRBD1	15	TGTGCCAGTAGTACCGGGACAGCAACTAATGAAAAACTGTTTTTT	CASSTGTATNEKLFF
TRBV10-2	TRBJ1-2	TRBD1	13	TGCGCCAGCAGTGAAACAGGGGTCTATGGCTACACCTTC	CASSETGVYGYTF
TRBV7-9	TRBJ1-5	.	13	TGTGCCAGCAGCTCAGATAGCAATCAGCCCCAGCATTTT	CASSSDSNQPQHF
TRBV29-1	TRBJ1-1	TRBD1	12	TGCAGCGTTCGGACAGGGGGCACTGAAGCTTTCTTT	CSVRTGGTEAFF
TRBV11-2	TRBJ2-3	TRBD2	14	TGTGCCAGCAGCTATCTAGCGGGAGCAGATACGCAGTATTTT	CASSYLAGADTQYF
TRBV11-2	TRBJ2-2	TRBD1	17	TGTGCCAGCAGCTTCAGGACAGGGGGCGCGTCGGCCGGGGAGCTGTTTTTT	CASSFRTGGASAGELFF